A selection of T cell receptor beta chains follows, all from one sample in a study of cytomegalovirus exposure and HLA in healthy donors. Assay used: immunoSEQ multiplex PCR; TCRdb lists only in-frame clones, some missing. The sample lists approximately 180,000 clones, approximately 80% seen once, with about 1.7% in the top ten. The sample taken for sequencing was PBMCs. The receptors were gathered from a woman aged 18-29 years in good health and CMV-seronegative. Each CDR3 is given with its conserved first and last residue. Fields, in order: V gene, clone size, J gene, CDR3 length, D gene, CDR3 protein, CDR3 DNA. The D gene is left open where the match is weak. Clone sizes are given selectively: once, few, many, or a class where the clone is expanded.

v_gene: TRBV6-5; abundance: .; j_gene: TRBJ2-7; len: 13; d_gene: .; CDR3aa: CASRASVSYEQYF; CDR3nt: TGTGCCAGCAGGGCTAGCGTCTCCTACGAGCAGTACTTC
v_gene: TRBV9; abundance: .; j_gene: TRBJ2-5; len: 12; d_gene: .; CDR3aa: CASSVGSETQYF; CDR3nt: TGTGCCAGCAGCGTAGGCAGTGAGACCCAGTACTTC
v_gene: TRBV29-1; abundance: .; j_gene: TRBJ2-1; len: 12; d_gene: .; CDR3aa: CSVDSREGEQFF; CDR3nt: TGCAGCGTTGATTCCAGGGAAGGAGAGCAGTTCTTC
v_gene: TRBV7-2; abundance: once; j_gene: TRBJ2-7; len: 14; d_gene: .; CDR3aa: CASSQALNSYEQYF; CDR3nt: TGTGCCAGCAGCCAAGCCCTCAACTCCTACGAGCAGTACTTC
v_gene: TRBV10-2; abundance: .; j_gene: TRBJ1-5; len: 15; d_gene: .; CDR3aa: CASSESSGRAQPQHF; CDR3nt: TGCGCCAGCAGTGAGTCATCGGGTAGAGCTCAGCCCCAGCATTTT
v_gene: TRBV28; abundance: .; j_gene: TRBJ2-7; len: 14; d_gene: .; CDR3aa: CASIHLVGSYEQYF; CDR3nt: TGTGCCAGCATTCATTTGGTTGGGAGCTACGAGCAGTACTTC
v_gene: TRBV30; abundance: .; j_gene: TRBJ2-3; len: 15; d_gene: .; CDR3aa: CAWSATGLGTDTQYF; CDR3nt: TGTGCCTGGAGTGCAACAGGGCTAGGCACAGATACGCAGTATTTT
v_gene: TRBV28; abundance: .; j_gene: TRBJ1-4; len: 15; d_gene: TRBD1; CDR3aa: CASSLSYRGYEKLFF; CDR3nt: TGTGCCAGCAGTTTATCCTACAGGGGATATGAAAAACTGTTTTTT
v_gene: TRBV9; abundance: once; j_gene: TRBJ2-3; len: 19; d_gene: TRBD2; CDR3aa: CASSVGQRTSFTHTDTQYF; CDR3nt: TGTGCCAGCAGCGTAGGCCAGAGGACTAGCTTTACACACACAGATACGCAGTATTTT
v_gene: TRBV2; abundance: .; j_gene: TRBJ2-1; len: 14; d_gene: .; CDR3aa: CASPPFRESDEQFF; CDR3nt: TGTGCCAGCCCTCCCTTCCGGGAGTCGGATGAGCAGTTCTTC